This T cell receptor beta chain was recovered during a study of CD8 T cells in Susac syndrome. Germline V lookup: CDR1 SNHLY, CDR2 FYNNEI. V dropped 9 bases and J dropped 10 bases, with 22 bases sitting between them. The CDR3 has 15 residues. Reverse transcription of about 0.5 to 1 ug RNA was carried out with random hexamers. With immunoSEQ multiplex PCR, TCR beta CDR3 was amplified across 54 Vbeta and 13 Jbeta. One entry per CDR3 protein, called by TCRdb with MiXCR from the immunoSEQ multiplex PCR reads. The sample contains about 280,000 distinct CDR3 sequences, more than 75% of which appear only once. CD8+ and CD4+ T cells circulating in blood were sequenced for TCR beta. Included as multiple sclerosis controls were treatment-naive patients who had stable or active relapsing-remitting disease. The TEMRA cells underwent FACS enrichment, while the CD8+ and CD4+ T cells underwent negative isolation.

V usage is TRBV2 and J usage is TRBJ1-6, with D unclear. This TCR derives from a human donor with multiple sclerosis. Material: CD8+ T cells from PBMCs. The CDR3 DNA reads as TGTGCCAGTTTGGATCCCGGATCGCAAGAATCACCCCTCCACTTT. This gives the protein CASLDPGSQESPLHF.